The T cell receptor beta chain described here comes from a study of blood T cell repertoires in COVID-19. Germline values: CDR1 KGHSH, CDR2 LQKENI. This CDR3 has 14 residues. Trimming took off 3 bases at V and 6 bases at J, with 11 bases between the two ends. In this sample, this clone turned up a few times. The protocol was immunoSEQ multiplex PCR, while the TCRdb copy is restricted to in-frame clones and leaves out a portion. Among 250,000 or so clones, about 85% were seen once, and the ten largest hold about 6.9%. The sequence derives from a woman aged 45-60 years who had been exposed to COVID-19. The sequencing input was PBMCs or T cells enriched from blood (not recorded which). This chain uses TRBV18 with TRBJ2-2; D may be TRBD1 (6 bases). CDR3 loop: CASSPKQGSGELFF. CDR3 nucleotides: TGTGCCAGCTCACCTAAACAGGGTTCCGGGGAGCTGTTTTTT.